This is a list of T cell receptor beta chains from one sample in a study of blood T cell repertoires in COVID-19. Sequenced by immunoSEQ multiplex PCR; TCRdb stores in-frame clones only, minus some. The top ten clones hold approximately 8.8% of a sample with 260,000 or so clones, 70% to 90% of them seen once. Sequencing was carried out using peripheral blood. Receptors were obtained from a man aged 18-30 years with active or convalescent COVID-19. The CDR3 runs from the conserved cysteine through the conserved F or W. Each record gives: J gene, D gene, clone size, V gene, CDR3 protein, CDR3 DNA. D genes are given only for firm matches. Expanded clones get a size class; other rows say once, few or many, or leave the size out.

J: TRBJ2-1; D: TRBD2; size: -; V: TRBV9; CDR3: CASSVAGGAREQFF; DNA: TGTGCCAGCAGCGTAGCCGGGGGGGCGCGTGAGCAGTTCTTC
J: TRBJ1-1; D: -; size: -; V: TRBV19; CDR3: CASTRGGTSTEAFF; DNA: TGTGCCAGTACCCGGGGGGGGACCAGCACTGAAGCTTTCTTT
J: TRBJ1-1; D: TRBD1; size: -; V: TRBV7-2; CDR3: CASSFPTGGSTEAFF; DNA: TGTGCCAGCAGCTTTCCGACAGGGGGTTCCACTGAAGCTTTCTTT
J: TRBJ1-2; D: -; size: -; V: TRBV5-4; CDR3: CASSLAGASYGYTF; DNA: TGTGCCAGCAGCTTGGCAGGGGCTAGCTATGGCTACACCTTC
J: TRBJ1-2; D: TRBD1; size: -; V: TRBV18; CDR3: CASSPREGGSYGYTF; DNA: TGTGCCAGCTCCCCCCGAGAAGGGGGCTCCTATGGCTACACCTTC
J: TRBJ2-7; D: -; size: -; V: TRBV3-1/TRBV3-2; CDR3: CASSPPLESYEQYF; DNA: TGTGCCAGCAGCCCTCCACTAGAGTCCTACGAGCAGTACTTC
J: TRBJ1-3; D: -; size: -; V: TRBV11-3; CDR3: CASSLVGQRTSGNTIYF; DNA: TGTGCCAGCAGCTTAGTTGGACAGAGAACCTCTGGAAACACCATATATTTT
J: TRBJ2-2; D: TRBD2; size: once; V: TRBV27; CDR3: CASSLGTTNTGELFF; DNA: TGTGCCAGCAGTTTAGGGACTACTAACACCGGGGAGCTGTTTTTT
J: TRBJ1-4; D: TRBD1; size: -; V: TRBV7-9; CDR3: CASSLAGGSNEKLFF; DNA: TGTGCCAGCAGCTTAGCAGGGGGCTCTAATGAAAAACTGTTTTTT
J: TRBJ2-2; D: TRBD2; size: -; V: TRBV7-2; CDR3: CASSQRGGRTGELFF; DNA: TGTGCCAGCAGTCAACGCGGGGGTCGCACCGGGGAGCTGTTTTTT
J: TRBJ2-7; D: TRBD1; size: few; V: TRBV6-2/TRBV6-3; CDR3: CASSYGQGSTYEQYF; DNA: TGTGCCAGCAGTTACGGACAGGGGAGTACCTACGAGCAGTACTTC
J: TRBJ1-6; D: -; size: -; V: TRBV7-8; CDR3: CASSHQTGPNSPLHF; DNA: TGTGCCAGCAGCCACCAAACAGGGCCGAATTCACCCCTCCACTTT
J: TRBJ1-6; D: -; size: many; V: TRBV6-5; CDR3: CASNQGMYSPLHF; DNA: TGTGCCAGCAACCAGGGGATGTACTCACCCCTCCACTTT
J: TRBJ2-7; D: -; size: few; V: TRBV11-3; CDR3: CASSGRGQGMNEQYF; DNA: TGTGCCAGCAGCGGTAGAGGGCAGGGGATGAACGAGCAGTACTTC
J: TRBJ2-3; D: TRBD1; size: -; V: TRBV9; CDR3: CASSGQGATTDTQYF; DNA: TGTGCCAGCAGCGGACAGGGGGCAACCACAGATACGCAGTATTTT
J: TRBJ2-1; D: -; size: -; V: TRBV7-7; CDR3: CASSLTDYNEQFF; DNA: TGTGCCAGCAGCTTGACAGACTACAATGAGCAGTTCTTC
J: TRBJ2-3; D: -; size: -; V: TRBV12-5; CDR3: CASGLWGLTFTDTQYF; DNA: TGTGCTAGTGGTTTGTGGGGGCTGACGTTCACAGATACGCAGTATTTT
J: TRBJ1-6; D: -; size: -; V: TRBV28; CDR3: CASSTGTTNSPLHF; DNA: TGTGCCAGCAGTACTGGGACAACTAATTCACCCCTCCACTTT
J: TRBJ2-1; D: -; size: -; V: TRBV10-3; CDR3: CAIGDSSSYNEQFF; DNA: TGTGCCATCGGAGATTCAAGCTCCTACAATGAGCAGTTCTTC
J: TRBJ2-5; D: TRBD1; size: -; V: TRBV7-8; CDR3: CASIPRGPGWQETQYF; DNA: TGTGCCAGCATCCCCAGGGGGCCAGGTTGGCAAGAGACCCAGTACTTC
J: TRBJ1-1; D: -; size: -; V: TRBV5-1; CDR3: CASSYLLRTADTEAFF; DNA: TGCGCCAGCAGCTACCTACTAAGGACAGCCGACACTGAAGCTTTCTTT